The clone carrying this TCR beta chain was found a few times. Its antigen is undetermined. The donors, nominally healthy at sampling, likely had unrecorded immune exposures. Amplification used 60 Vbeta primers and 13 Jbeta primers. Sequencing used immunoSEQ multiplex PCR; TCRdb keeps in-frame clones, though not all of them. The table lists over 100,000 clones, roughly 78% of them singletons. The data stem from a study of cytomegalovirus exposure and HLA in healthy donors. Overall study findings and caveats: The study flagged around 160 TCR beta chains as cytomegalovirus-associated. Association with HLA alleles at 0.05 false discovery rate was found for 16,951 TCR beta sequences in a later analysis. The authors later found most CMV-associated TCR beta chains appeared HLA-restricted.

This sequence was found in a man aged 50-59 years in good health and CMV-seropositive. Sequencing was performed on PBMCs.

CDR3 in amino acids: CASVDRAAGNTIYF. The CDR3 DNA is TGTGCCAGCGTCGACAGGGCTGCTGGAAACACCATATATTTT. V is TRBV2 and J is TRBJ1-3; 7 bases align to TRBD1. The CDR3 sequence is 14 residues long. Looked up from germline, CDR1 is SNHLY and CDR2 is FYNNEI. V shed 8 bases, J shed 2 bases, and the junction held 6 bases outside the gene matches.